This T cell receptor beta chain was sequenced during a study of blood T cell repertoires in COVID-19. About the research overall: Acute and convalescent COVID-19 samples came from the United States, Italy and Spain. T cells, B-cell-depleted T cells, or PBMCs supplied cDNA or gDNA.

The CDR3 length is 14 residues. Germline-derived CDR1 and CDR2 are ENHRY and SYGVKD. Trimming cost V 2 bases and J 1 base; bases outside gene matches: 1. In the original analysis: Scientists estimated how many nucleated cells there were by amplifying reference gene primers. Sequenced by immunoSEQ multiplex PCR; TCRdb stores in-frame clones only, minus some. D and trimming come from the DNA, and the V and J calls and clone size come from that table. This sample carries hundreds of thousands of clones, roughly 88% of them seen once, and the ten largest clones take 1.4%. The receptor was derived from a woman in her thirties with active or convalescent COVID-19. The chain has TRBV10-3 and TRBJ1-1, with 7 bases lining up with TRBD1. The specimen was peripheral blood. CDR3 loop: CAISEGTENTEAFF. CDR3 coding DNA: TGTGCCATCAGTGAGGGGACAGAGAACACTGAAGCTTTCTTT.